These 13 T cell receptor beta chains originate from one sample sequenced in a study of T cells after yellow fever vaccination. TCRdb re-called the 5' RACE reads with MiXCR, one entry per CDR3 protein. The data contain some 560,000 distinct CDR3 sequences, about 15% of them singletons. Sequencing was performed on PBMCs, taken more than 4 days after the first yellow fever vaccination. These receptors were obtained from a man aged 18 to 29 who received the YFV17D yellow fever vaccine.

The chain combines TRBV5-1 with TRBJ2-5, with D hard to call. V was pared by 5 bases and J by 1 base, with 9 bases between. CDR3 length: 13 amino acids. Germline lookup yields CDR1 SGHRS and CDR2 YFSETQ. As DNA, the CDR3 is TGCGCCAGCAGAAGATCCTCCCAAGAGACCCAGTACTTC. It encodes CASRRSSQETQYF. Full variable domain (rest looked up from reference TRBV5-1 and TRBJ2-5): KAGVTQTPRYLIKTRGQQVTLSCSPISGHRSVSWYQQTPGQGLQFLFEYFSETQRNKGNFPGRFSGRQFSNSRSEMNVSTLELGDSALYLCASRRSSQETQYFGPGTRLLVL.

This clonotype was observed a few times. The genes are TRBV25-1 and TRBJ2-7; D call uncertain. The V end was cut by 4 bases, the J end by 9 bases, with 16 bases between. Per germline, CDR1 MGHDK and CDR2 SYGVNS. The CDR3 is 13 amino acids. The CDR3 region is CASSVVKPPRQYF. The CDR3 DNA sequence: TGTGCCAGCAGTGTGGTGAAGCCCCCCAGGCAGTACTTC.

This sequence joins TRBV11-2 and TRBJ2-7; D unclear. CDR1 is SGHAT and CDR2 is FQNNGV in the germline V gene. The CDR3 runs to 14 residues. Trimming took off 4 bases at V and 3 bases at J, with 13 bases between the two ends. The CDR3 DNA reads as TGTGCCAGCAGCTCCATGGGCAGTTACTACGAGCAGTACTTC. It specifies CASSSMGSYYEQYF.

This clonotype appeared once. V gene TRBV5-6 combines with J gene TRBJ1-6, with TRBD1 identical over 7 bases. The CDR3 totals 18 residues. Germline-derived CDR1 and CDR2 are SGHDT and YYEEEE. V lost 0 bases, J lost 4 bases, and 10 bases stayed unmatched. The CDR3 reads CASSLGSRGSLYNSPLHF. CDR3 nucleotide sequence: TGTGCCAGCAGCTTGGGGTCCAGGGGGTCACTTTATAATTCACCCCTCCACTTT. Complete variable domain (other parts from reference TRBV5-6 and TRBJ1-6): DAGVTQSPTHLIKTRGQQVTLRCSPKSGHDTVSWYQQALGQGPQFIFQYYEEEERQRGNFPDRFSGHQFPNYSSELNVNALLLGDSALYLCASSLGSRGSLYNSPLHFGNGTRLTVT.

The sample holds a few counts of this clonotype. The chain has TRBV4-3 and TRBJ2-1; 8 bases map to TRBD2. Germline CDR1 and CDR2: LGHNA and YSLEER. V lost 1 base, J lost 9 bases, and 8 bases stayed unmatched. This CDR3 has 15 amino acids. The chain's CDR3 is CASSQARGGWGEQFF. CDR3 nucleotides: TGCGCCAGCAGCCAAGCACGGGGGGGCTGGGGTGAGCAGTTCTTC.

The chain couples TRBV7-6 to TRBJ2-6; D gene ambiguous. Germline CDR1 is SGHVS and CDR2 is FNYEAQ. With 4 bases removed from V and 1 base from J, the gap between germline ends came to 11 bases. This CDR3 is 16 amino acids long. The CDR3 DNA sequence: TGTGCCAGCAGCTGGTTCTGGGCGTCTGGGGCCAACGTCCTGACTTTC. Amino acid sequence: CASSWFWASGANVLTF.

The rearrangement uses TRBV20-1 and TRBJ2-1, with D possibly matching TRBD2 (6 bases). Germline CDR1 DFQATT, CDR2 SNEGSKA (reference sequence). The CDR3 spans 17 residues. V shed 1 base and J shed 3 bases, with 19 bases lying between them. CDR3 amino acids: CSARVGGGVAVYNEQFF. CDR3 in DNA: TGCAGTGCTAGAGTGGGGGGTGGGGTAGCGGTCTACAATGAGCAGTTCTTC.

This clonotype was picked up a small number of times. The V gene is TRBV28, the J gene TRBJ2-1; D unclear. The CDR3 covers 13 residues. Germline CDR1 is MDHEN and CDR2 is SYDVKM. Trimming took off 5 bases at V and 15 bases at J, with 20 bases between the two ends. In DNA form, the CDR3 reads TGTGCCAGCAGTCCCGGAACGGAACCCGAGAGGTTCTTC. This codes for CASSPGTEPERFF.

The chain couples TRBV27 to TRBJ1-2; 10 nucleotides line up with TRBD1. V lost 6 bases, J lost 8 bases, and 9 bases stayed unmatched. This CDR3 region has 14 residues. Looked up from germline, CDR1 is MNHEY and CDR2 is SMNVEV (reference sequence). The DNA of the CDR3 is TGTGCCAGCAGCCCGGGACAGGGGATCTGGGGCTACACCTTC. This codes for CASSPGQGIWGYTF.

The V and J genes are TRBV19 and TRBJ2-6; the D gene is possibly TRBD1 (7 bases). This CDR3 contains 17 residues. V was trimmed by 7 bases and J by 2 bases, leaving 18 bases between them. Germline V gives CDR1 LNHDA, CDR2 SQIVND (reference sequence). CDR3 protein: CASIPSRGVTGANVLTF. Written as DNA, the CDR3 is TGTGCCAGTATCCCCTCCAGGGGGGTAACTGGGGCCAACGTCCTGACTTTC.

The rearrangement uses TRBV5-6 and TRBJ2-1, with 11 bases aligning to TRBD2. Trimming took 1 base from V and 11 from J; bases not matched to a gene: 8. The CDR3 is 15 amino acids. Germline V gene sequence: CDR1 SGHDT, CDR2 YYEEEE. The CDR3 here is CASSLISGGAVQQFF. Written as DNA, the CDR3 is TGTGCCAGCAGCTTGATTAGCGGGGGGGCTGTTCAGCAGTTCTTC.

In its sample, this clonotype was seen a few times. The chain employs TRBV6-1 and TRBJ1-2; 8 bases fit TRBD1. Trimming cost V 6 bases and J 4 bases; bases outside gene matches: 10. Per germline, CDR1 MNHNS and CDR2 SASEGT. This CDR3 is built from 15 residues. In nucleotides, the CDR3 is TGTGCCAGCAGGGTCTTTGGACAGGGTATCTATGGCTACACCTTC. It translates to CASRVFGQGIYGYTF.

CDR3 in DNA: TGTGCCAGTAGTATCACGGATAGCGTTGATACGCAGTATTTT. Translation gives CASSITDSVDTQYF. The V gene is TRBV19, the J gene TRBJ2-3, with D maybe TRBD2 (5 bases). The V and J ends lost 3 bases and 6 bases respectively, with 13 bases between them. Germline V gene sequence: CDR1 LNHDA, CDR2 SQIVND (reference sequence). This CDR3 region has 14 residues.